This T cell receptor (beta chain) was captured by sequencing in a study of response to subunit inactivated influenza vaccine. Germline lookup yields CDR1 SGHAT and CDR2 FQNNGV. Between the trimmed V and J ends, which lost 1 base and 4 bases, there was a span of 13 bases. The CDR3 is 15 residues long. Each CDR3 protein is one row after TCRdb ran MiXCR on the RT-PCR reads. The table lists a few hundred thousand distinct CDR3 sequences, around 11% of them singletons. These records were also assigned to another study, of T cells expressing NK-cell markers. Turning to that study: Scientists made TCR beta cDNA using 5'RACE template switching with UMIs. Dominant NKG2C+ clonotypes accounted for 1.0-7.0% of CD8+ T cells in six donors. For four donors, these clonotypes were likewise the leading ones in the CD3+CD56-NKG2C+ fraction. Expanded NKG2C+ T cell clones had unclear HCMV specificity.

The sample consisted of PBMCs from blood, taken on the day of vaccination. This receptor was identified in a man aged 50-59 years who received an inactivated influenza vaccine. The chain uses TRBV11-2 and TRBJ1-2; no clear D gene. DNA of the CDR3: TGTGCCAGCAGCTTAGTTGAGGGTCGGACCTATGGCTACACCTTC. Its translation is CASSLVEGRTYGYTF.